At least ten counts were recorded for the clone carrying this T cell receptor beta chain. This entry belongs to a study of T-cell memory formation after mild COVID-19. Overall study context: Largely donor-specific TCR clusters were found.

V was pared by 6 bases and J by 5 bases, with 4 bases of the junction left unmatched. The length of the CDR3 is 13 residues. Germline CDR1 SQVTM, CDR2 ANQGSEA. Each CDR3 protein gets one entry after TCRdb re-called the 5' RACE reads with MiXCR. The top ten hold roughly 2.1% of the sample, which has 150,000 to 200,000 distinct CDR3 sequences, about a sixth seen once. The material sequenced was PBMCs or a T cell subset sorted from them (not recorded which). This receptor was identified in an adult woman who had mild COVID-19 (a few samples of this study predate the infection). Cell type and time point are not known. V usage is TRBV29-1 and J usage is TRBJ2-7; 13 bases map to TRBD2. CDR3 amino acids: CSVRTSGSHEQYF. CDR3 DNA: TGCAGCGTCCGGACTAGCGGGAGTCACGAGCAGTACTTC.